This T cell receptor beta chain is from a study of blood T cell repertoires in COVID-19. The CDR3 has 16 residues. Germline V gene data show CDR1 as SQVTM and CDR2 as ANQGSEA. The V gene end was trimmed by 4 bases and the J gene end by 6 bases; junction bases not matched to a gene: 17. The assay was immunoSEQ multiplex PCR, and TCRdb's table has in-frame clones only and misses some. The data show some 530,000 clones, over 75% seen once. The J gene is TRBJ1-1, the V gene TRBV29-1, with 7 bases matching TRBD1. This receptor was obtained from a human donor in a cohort sampled during active COVID-19. What was sequenced was peripheral blood. CDR3 nucleotides: TGCAGCGTTGGTTGGACAGGCAAGACAGGGCTCCCTGAAGCTTTCTTT. Its protein is CSVGWTGKTGLPEAFF.